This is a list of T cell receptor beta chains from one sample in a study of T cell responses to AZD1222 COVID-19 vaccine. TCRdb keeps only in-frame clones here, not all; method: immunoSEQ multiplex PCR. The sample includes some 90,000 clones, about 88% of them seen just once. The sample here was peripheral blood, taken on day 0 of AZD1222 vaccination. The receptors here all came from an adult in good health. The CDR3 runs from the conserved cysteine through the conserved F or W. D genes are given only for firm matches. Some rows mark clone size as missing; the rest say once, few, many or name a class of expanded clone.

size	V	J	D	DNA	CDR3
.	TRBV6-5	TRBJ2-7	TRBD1	TGTGCCAGCAGCAGGGACAGAAAATACGAGCAGTACTTC	CASSRDRKYEQYF
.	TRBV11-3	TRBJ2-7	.	TGTGCCAGCGGCAGGGGAACCTACGAGCAGTACTTC	CASGRGTYEQYF
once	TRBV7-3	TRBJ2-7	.	TGTGCCAGCAGCCTCCGCCATGGGTCGGCTTACGAGCAGTACTTC	CASSLRHGSAYEQYF
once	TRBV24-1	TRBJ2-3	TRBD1	TGTGCCACCAGTGGGGGACAGGGGGTTGGGGATACGCAGTATTTT	CATSGGQGVGDTQYF
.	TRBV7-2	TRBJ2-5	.	TGTGCCAGCAGCTTCGCGATTCAAGAGACCCAGTACTTC	CASSFAIQETQYF
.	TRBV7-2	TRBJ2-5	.	TGTGCCAGCGGGCCCCGAAGAGGAGGAGAGACCCAGTACTTC	CASGPRRGGETQYF
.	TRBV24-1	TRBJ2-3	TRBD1	TGTGCCACAGGGACAGGGGAGACAGATACGCAGTATTTT	CATGTGETDTQYF
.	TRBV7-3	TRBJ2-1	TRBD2	TGTGCCAGCAGCCTTAGCGGGAGGGCATCCTACAATGAGCAGTTCTTC	CASSLSGRASYNEQFF
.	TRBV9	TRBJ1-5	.	TGTGCCAGCAGCGTACAGGGCCAAAGCAATCAGCCCCAGCATTTT	CASSVQGQSNQPQHF
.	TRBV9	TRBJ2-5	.	TGTGCCAGCAGCGTAGACGTGTACCAAGAGACCCAGTACTTC	CASSVDVYQETQYF
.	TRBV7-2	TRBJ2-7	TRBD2	TGTGCCAGCACTATAGCGGGAGGTTCCTACGAGCAGTACTTC	CASTIAGGSYEQYF
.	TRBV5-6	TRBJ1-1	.	TGTGCCAGCAGTAGGGCGGGCTGGAGGGACACTGAAGCTTTCTTT	CASSRAGWRDTEAFF
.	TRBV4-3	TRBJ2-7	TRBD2	TGCGCCAGCAGCCCAACGCAGGGAGGGGACGAGCAGTACTTC	CASSPTQGGDEQYF
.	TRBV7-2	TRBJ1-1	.	TGTGCCAGCAGCCCCCAGGGGCGTCGGACTGAAGCTTTCTTT	CASSPQGRRTEAFF
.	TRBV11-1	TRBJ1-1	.	TGTGCCAGCAGCTTACGGGCAAACACTGAAGCTTTCTTT	CASSLRANTEAFF
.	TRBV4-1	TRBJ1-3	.	TGCGCCAGCAGCCAAGATCAAATCCTTGGAAACACCATATATTTT	CASSQDQILGNTIYF
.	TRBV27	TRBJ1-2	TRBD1	TGTGCCAGCAGTTCCCTGACAGGGGGCGACTACACCTTC	CASSSLTGGDYTF
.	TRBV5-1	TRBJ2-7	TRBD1	TGCGCCAGCAGCTGGCAGGGGGCCTACGAGCAGTACTTC	CASSWQGAYEQYF
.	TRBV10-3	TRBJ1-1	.	TGTGCCATCAGTGAGTCAGGAGGAATCACTGAAGCTTTCTTT	CAISESGGITEAFF
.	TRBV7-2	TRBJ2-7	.	TGTGCCAGCAGCTTTTCCTACGAGCAGTACTTC	CASSFSYEQYF
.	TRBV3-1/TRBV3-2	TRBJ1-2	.	TGTGCCAGCAGCCAAAGGGCCTACTATGGCTACACCTTC	CASSQRAYYGYTF
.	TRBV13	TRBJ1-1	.	TGTGCCAGCAGCCCCATACTGGTTATCACTGAAGCTTTCTTT	CASSPILVITEAFF
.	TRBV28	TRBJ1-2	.	TGTGCCAGCAGTGAACCCGGCACCCGGGCTAACTATGGCTACACCTTC	CASSEPGTRANYGYTF
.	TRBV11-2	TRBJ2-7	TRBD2	TGTGCCAGCAGCCCCGGGGCTAGCGGGAGGTCCGGTGAGCAGTACTTC	CASSPGASGRSGEQYF
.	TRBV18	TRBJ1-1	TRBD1	TGTGCCAGCTCCCAGACAGGGGGCACTGAAGCTTTCTTT	CASSQTGGTEAFF
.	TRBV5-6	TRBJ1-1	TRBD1	TGTGCCAGCAGCGGGGACAGGGGGGAGACTGAAGCTTTCTTT	CASSGDRGETEAFF
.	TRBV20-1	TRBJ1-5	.	TGCAGTGCTGATGGGCAGCCCCAGCATTTT	CSADGQPQHF
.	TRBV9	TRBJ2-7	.	TGTGCCAGCAGCGTAGGATGGCAGTTCTCCTACGAGCAGTACTTC	CASSVGWQFSYEQYF
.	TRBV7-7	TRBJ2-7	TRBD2	TGTGCCAGCAGCCCCCTGGCGGGGGGAGAGTACGAGCAGTACTTC	CASSPLAGGEYEQYF
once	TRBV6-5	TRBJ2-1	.	TGTGCCAGCAGTTCGCGGACAGAAATCAATGAGCAGTTCTTC	CASSSRTEINEQFF
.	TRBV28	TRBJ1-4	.	TGTGCCAGCAGCTCCCGAAGGGCCCTTAATGAAAAACTGTTTTTT	CASSSRRALNEKLFF
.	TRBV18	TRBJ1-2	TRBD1	TGTGCCAGCTCAGCGACAGGGGAAGGGTATGGCTACACCTTC	CASSATGEGYGYTF
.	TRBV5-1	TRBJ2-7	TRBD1	TGCGCCAGCAGCCCCGCCGGGACAGGGATGTACGAGCAGTACTTC	CASSPAGTGMYEQYF
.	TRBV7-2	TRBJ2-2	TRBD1	TGTGCCAGCAGCTGGACAGGGGGAATGAACACCGGGGAGCTGTTTTTT	CASSWTGGMNTGELFF
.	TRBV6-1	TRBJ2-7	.	TGTGCCAGCAGTGAACACTCCTACGAGCAGTACTTC	CASSEHSYEQYF